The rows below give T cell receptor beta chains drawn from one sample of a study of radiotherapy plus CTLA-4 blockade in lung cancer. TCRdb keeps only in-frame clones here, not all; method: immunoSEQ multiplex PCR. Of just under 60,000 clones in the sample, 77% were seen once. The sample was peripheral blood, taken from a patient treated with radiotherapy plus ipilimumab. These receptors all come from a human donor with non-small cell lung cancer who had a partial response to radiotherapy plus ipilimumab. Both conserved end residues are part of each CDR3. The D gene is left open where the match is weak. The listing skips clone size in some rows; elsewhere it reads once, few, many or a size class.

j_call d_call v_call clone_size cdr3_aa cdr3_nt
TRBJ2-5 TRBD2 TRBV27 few CASRAGVSLVFETQYF TGTGCCAGCCGAGCGGGGGTCTCGCTGGTTTTTGAGACCCAGTACTTC
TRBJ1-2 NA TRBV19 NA CASSMVPGDSGYTF TGTGCCAGTAGTATGGTCCCAGGGGATTCTGGCTACACCTTC
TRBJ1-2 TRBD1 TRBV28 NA CASNPRDRGLSGYTF TGTGCCAGCAACCCCCGGGACAGGGGGCTCAGTGGCTACACCTTC
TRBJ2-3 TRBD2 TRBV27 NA CASSSGTSGVTDTQYF TGTGCCAGCAGCTCCGGGACTAGCGGGGTCACAGATACGCAGTATTTT
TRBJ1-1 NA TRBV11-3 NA CASKKSSDTEAFF TGTGCCAGCAAGAAAAGCTCTGACACTGAAGCTTTCTTT
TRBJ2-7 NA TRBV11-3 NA CASSLPDSPAEQYF TGTGCCAGCAGCTTACCCGACAGTCCCGCCGAGCAGTACTTC
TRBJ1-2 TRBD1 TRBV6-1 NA CASNSRDRGRGGYTF TGTGCCAGCAACTCCCGGGACAGGGGGCGCGGAGGCTACACCTTC
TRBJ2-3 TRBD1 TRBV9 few CASSAYRGRTDTQYF TGTGCCAGCAGCGCCTACAGGGGACGCACAGATACGCAGTATTTT
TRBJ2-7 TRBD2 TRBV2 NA CASRENMGGGANEQYF TGTGCCAGCAGGGAAAATATGGGCGGGGGGGCCAACGAGCAGTACTTC
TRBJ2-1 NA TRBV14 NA CASSPLGAGDEQFF TGTGCCAGCAGCCCTCTGGGGGCCGGCGATGAGCAGTTCTTC
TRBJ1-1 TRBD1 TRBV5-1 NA CASSLQGVNTEAFF TGCGCCAGCAGCTTACAGGGGGTGAACACTGAAGCTTTCTTT
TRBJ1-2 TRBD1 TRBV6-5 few CASSPGTGRYGYTF TGTGCCAGCAGCCCCGGGACAGGGCGGTATGGCTACACCTTC
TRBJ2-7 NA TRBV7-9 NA CASSFQGYEQYF TGTGCCAGCAGCTTTCAGGGCTACGAGCAGTACTTC
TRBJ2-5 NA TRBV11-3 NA CASSEGGQPQETQYF TGTGCCAGCAGCGAGGGGGGACAGCCCCAAGAGACCCAGTACTTC
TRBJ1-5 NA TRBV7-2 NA CASSLATFQPQHF TGTGCCAGCAGCTTAGCGACATTTCAGCCCCAGCATTTT
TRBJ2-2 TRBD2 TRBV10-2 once CASSSGGYTGELFF TGCGCCAGCAGTAGCGGGGGGTACACCGGGGAGCTGTTTTTT
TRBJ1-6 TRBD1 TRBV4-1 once CASSQDRDRNSPLHF TGCGCCAGCAGCCAAGATAGGGACAGGAATTCACCCCTCCACTTT
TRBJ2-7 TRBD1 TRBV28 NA CASRGQASYEQYF TGTGCCAGCAGGGGACAGGCGTCCTACGAGCAGTACTTC
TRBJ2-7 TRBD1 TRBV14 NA CASSQNRGQALYEQYF TGTGCCAGCAGCCAAAATAGGGGGCAGGCCCTATACGAGCAGTACTTC
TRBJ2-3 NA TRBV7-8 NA CASSPRRSAGAADTQYF TGTGCCAGCAGCCCTAGGAGGTCTGCGGGGGCCGCAGATACGCAGTATTTT
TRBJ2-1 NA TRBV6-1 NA CASSERARGRHEQFF TGTGCCAGCAGTGAGAGGGCGCGGGGGCGGCATGAGCAGTTCTTC
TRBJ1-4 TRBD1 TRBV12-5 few CASGPPAGGEKLFF TGTGCTAGTGGACCCCCCGCAGGGGGTGAAAAACTGTTTTTT
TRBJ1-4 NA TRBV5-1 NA CASSRSGTDEKLFF TGCGCCAGCAGCAGAAGTGGCACCGATGAAAAACTGTTTTTT
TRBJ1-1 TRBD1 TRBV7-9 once CASSIPPTGADEAFF TGTGCCAGCAGCATCCCCCCGACAGGGGCCGATGAAGCTTTCTTT
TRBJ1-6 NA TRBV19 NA CASTVGGSPLHF TGTGCCAGTACTGTAGGGGGATCACCCCTCCACTTT
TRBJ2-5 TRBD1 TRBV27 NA CASSLNRGAETQYF TGTGCCAGCAGTTTAAACAGGGGAGCGGAGACCCAGTACTTC
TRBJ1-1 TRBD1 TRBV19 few CASSMDRGPTEAFF TGTGCCAGTAGTATGGACAGGGGGCCGACTGAAGCTTTCTTT
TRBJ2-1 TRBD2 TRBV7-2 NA CASSSPRSLAGVYNEQFF TGTGCCAGCAGCTCCCCCCGCTCTCTAGCGGGGGTCTACAATGAGCAGTTCTTC
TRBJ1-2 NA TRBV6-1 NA CASSEDPARDGYTF TGTGCCAGCAGTGAAGATCCAGCGCGGGACGGCTACACCTTC
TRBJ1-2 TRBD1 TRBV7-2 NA CASSLGSKTGDNYGYTF TGTGCCAGCAGCTTAGGAAGCAAGACAGGGGACAACTATGGCTACACCTTC
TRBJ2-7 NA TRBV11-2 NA CASSLGGGEQYF TGTGCCAGCAGCTTAGGAGGGGGCGAGCAGTACTTC
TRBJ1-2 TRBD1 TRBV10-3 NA CAISLDDGQGTGYTF TGTGCCATCAGTTTAGATGACGGACAGGGGACTGGCTACACCTTC
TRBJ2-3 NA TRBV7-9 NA CASSLARADTQYF TGTGCCAGCAGCTTAGCACGGGCAGATACGCAGTATTTT
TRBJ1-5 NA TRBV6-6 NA CASSYRISGSGQPQHF TGTGCCAGCAGTTACAGGATTTCAGGGTCGGGTCAGCCCCAGCATTTT
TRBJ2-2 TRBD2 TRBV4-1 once CASSRSGDAGTGELFF TGCGCCAGCAGCCGTAGCGGGGACGCCGGAACCGGGGAGCTGTTTTTT
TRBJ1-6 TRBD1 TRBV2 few CATSTGGNSPLHF TGTGCCACCTCGACAGGGGGTAATTCACCCCTCCACTTT
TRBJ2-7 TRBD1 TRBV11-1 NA CASSLRATGTGDYEQYF TGTGCCAGCAGCTTAAGGGCAACCGGGACAGGGGACTACGAGCAGTACTTC
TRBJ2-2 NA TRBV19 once CASRSGVNTGELFF TGTGCCAGTAGGTCAGGGGTAAACACCGGGGAGCTGTTTTTT
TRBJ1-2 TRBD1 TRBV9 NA CASSVGAGTGGGLDGYTF TGTGCCAGCAGCGTAGGGGCGGGAACAGGGGGGGGACTCGATGGCTACACCTTC
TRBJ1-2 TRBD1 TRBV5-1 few CASQTGTGQNYGYTF TGCGCCAGCCAGACCGGGACAGGGCAGAACTATGGCTACACCTTC
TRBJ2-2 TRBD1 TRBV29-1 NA CSVRGQGGELFF TGCAGCGTCAGGGGGCAGGGCGGGGAGCTGTTTTTT
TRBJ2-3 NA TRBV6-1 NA CASNQGRGSTDTQYF TGTGCCAGCAACCAGGGCAGGGGCAGCACAGATACGCAGTATTTT
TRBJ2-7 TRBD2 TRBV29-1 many CSDPGTSGDNEQYF TGCAGCGATCCCGGGACTAGCGGGGACAACGAGCAGTACTTC
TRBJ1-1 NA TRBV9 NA CASSSPNRDTEAFF TGTGCCAGCAGCTCACCCAACAGGGATACTGAAGCTTTCTTT